The 16 T cell receptor beta chains below all came from one sample that was sequenced in a study of blood T cell repertoires in COVID-19. Sequencing used immunoSEQ multiplex PCR; TCRdb keeps in-frame clones, though not all of them. The repertoire holds roughly 150,000 clones, more than 75% seen once, with around 5% in the top ten. Sequencing used peripheral blood. All receptors derive from a woman between 50 and 59 years old with COVID-19, enrolled during active disease.

This clone was recorded only once. The V call is TRBV2, the J call TRBJ1-1; D perhaps matches TRBD1 (5 bases). The CDR3 has 14 residues. Trimming cost V 2 bases and J 4 bases, with 11 bases left between them. Germline V gene lookup returns CDR1 SNHLY and CDR2 FYNNEI. The CDR3 nucleotides are TGTGCCAGCAGTGAAAATTCGGGGGGCACTGAAGCTTTCTTT. Protein product: CASSENSGGTEAFF.

This clone was detected only a few times. The rearrangement joins TRBV10-2 to TRBJ1-4, with D perhaps TRBD1 (5 bases). V lost 0 bases and J lost 8, with 13 bases in between. CDR3 length: 15 amino acids. CDR1 and CDR2 (germline): WSHSY, SAAADI. In nucleotides, the CDR3 is TGCGCCAGCAGTGAGTCGGCAGGGATGAACGAAAAACTGTTTTTT. This sequence encodes CASSESAGMNEKLFF.

Only one count was recorded for this clone. The gene calls are TRBV3-1 (or the pseudogene TRBV3-2) and TRBJ2-7, with a weak D call TRBD2 (6 bases). CDR3 size: 13 residues. Trimming cost V 1 base and J 3 bases, with 7 bases left between them. The germline V gene has CDR1 LGHDT and CDR2 YNNKEL (reference sequence). CDR3 bases: TGTGCCAGCAGCCAAGGCGGGGTCTACGAGCAGTACTTC. Translated, it gives CASSQGGVYEQYF.

Relative to its sample, this clone is medium-sized. This rearrangement joins TRBV11-3 to TRBJ1-3; perhaps TRBD1 as D (5 bases). Germline CDR1 is SGHNT and CDR2 is YENEEA. V was cut by 10 bases and J by 5 bases, with 15 bases left in between. This CDR3 is built from 13 residues. The CDR3 is CAIFRGVRNTIYF. As DNA, the CDR3 is TGTGCCATCTTTCGGGGGGTAAGAAACACCATATATTTT.

This chain uses TRBV3-1 (or the pseudogene TRBV3-2) with TRBJ2-1; 8 positions agree with TRBD1. The CDR3 runs to 15 residues. The V segment lost 4 bases and the J segment 5 bases; nucleotides outside the gene matches: 7. Germline V lookup: CDR1 LGHDT, CDR2 YNNKEL (reference sequence). This CDR3 reads CASSPGQGRHNEQFF. CDR3 sequence (DNA): TGTGCCAGCAGCCCAGGACAGGGTAGGCACAATGAGCAGTTCTTC.

The chain employs TRBV5-1 and TRBJ1-4; 10 bases align to TRBD1. The CDR3 sequence is 15 residues long. J was trimmed by 2 bases and V by 4 bases; bases with no gene match: 2. The germline CDR1 and CDR2 sequences are SGHRS and YFSETQ. The CDR3 region has the DNA TGCGCCAGCAGCGTGACAGGGGGCACTAATGAAAAACTGTTTTTT. Translated: CASSVTGGTNEKLFF.

The rearrangement joins TRBV5-4 to TRBJ1-3, with 7 bases that match TRBD1. The CDR3 is made up of 14 amino acids. Losses at the gene ends were 3 bases for V and 2 bases for J; bases not matched to a gene: 2. The germline gives CDR1 SGHNT, CDR2 YYREEE (reference sequence). CDR3 amino acids: CASSWDRTGNTIYF. The CDR3 DNA reads as TGTGCCAGCAGCTGGGACAGAACTGGAAACACCATATATTTT.

The gene calls are TRBV11-2 and TRBJ1-6, with TRBD1 matching over 7 bases. Trimming took 5 bases from V and 5 from J; bases not matched to a gene: 9. This CDR3 comprises 16 residues. CDR1 and CDR2 (germline): SGHAT, FQNNGV. CDR3 DNA: TGTGCCAGCAGCCCAGAAGGGGGCGCCGATAATTCACCCCTCCACTTT. Translating it yields CASSPEGGADNSPLHF.

The count of this clone is one. The J gene is TRBJ2-7, the V gene TRBV2; TRBD1 matches 8 bases. V lost 8 bases to trimming and J lost 2 bases; unmatched junction nucleotides: 5. This CDR3 comprises 13 residues. Germline CDR1 reads SNHLY; CDR2 reads FYNNEI. The CDR3 DNA reads as TGTGCCAGCCAGACAGGGGCCCCCTACGAGCAGTACTTC. It is translated as CASQTGAPYEQYF.

The chain links TRBV15 to TRBJ2-7; 7 bases are a match to TRBD1. There are 15 residues in the CDR3. The V segment lost 2 bases and the J segment 1 base; nucleotides outside the gene matches: 5. CDR1 is LNHNV, CDR2 YYDKDF, per germline (reference sequence). The CDR3 coding sequence is TGTGCCACCAGCAGACCCGGGGACAGTTCCTACGAGCAGTACTTC. It yields the protein CATSRPGDSSYEQYF.

This clone came up once. The chain joins TRBV30 to TRBJ1-6; perhaps TRBD1 as D (6 bases). The CDR3 sequence is 15 residues long. Trimming removed 0 bases from V and 4 bases from J, with 10 bases in between. Germline V gene sequence: CDR1 GTSNPN, CDR2 SVGIG (reference sequence). The CDR3 sequence: CAWSVSGQYNSPLHF. The CDR3 DNA is TGTGCCTGGAGTGTCTCGGGACAATATAATTCACCCCTCCACTTT.

The chain joins TRBV28 to TRBJ1-5; D is undetermined. Trimming pared 6 bases from V and 1 base from J, leaving 7 bases between. The CDR3 consists of 13 residues. Germline V CDR1 and CDR2: MDHEN, SYDVKM. The CDR3 bases are TGTGCCAGCAGCGAGTGGAGCAATCAGCCCCAGCATTTT. It is translated as CASSEWSNQPQHF.

The chain uses TRBV7-3 and TRBJ1-2; TRBD1 aligns across 8 bases. The CDR3 is made up of 13 amino acids. V shed 5 bases, J shed 7 bases, and the junction held 6 bases outside the gene matches. CDR1 and CDR2 (germline): SGHTA, FQGTGA. CDR3: CASSLGQGIGYTF. CDR3 DNA sequence: TGTGCCAGCAGCCTAGGACAGGGAATTGGCTACACCTTC.

V gene TRBV10-1 combines with J gene TRBJ1-1; D may be TRBD1 (6 bases). The germline V and J ends were trimmed by 0 bases and 0 bases, with 8 bases remaining between them. CDR1 and CDR2 from the germline V gene are WNHNN and SYGVQD (reference sequence). The CDR3 is 15 residues long. CDR3 region: CASSESTGMNTEAFF. For the CDR3, the DNA is TGCGCCAGCAGTGAGTCGACAGGCATGAACACTGAAGCTTTCTTT.

The chain has TRBV6-5 and TRBJ1-2; a possible D gene is TRBD1 (6 bases). Trimming pared 6 bases from V and 6 bases from J, leaving 20 bases between. This CDR3 has 15 residues. In germline, CDR1 is MNHEY, CDR2 SVGAGI. The CDR3 protein is CASRRLATGIDGYTF. As DNA, the CDR3 is TGTGCCAGCAGGAGACTTGCGACAGGCATAGATGGCTACACCTTC.

The chain carries TRBV20-1 and TRBJ2-5; D is unclear. Germline V gives CDR1 DFQATT, CDR2 SNEGSKA (reference sequence). The CDR3 has 10 residues. V dropped 5 bases and J dropped 2 bases, with 3 bases sitting between them. Here the CDR3 reads CSAEQETQYF. In nucleotides, the CDR3 is TGCAGTGCTGAGCAAGAGACCCAGTACTTC.